A single sample gave rise to the 20 T cell receptor beta chains below, sequenced in a study of shared clonotypes between healthy human individuals. TCRdb keeps only in-frame clones here, not all; method: immunoSEQ multiplex PCR. The table shows hundreds of thousands of clones, with roughly 80% occurring only once. Material: memory CD4+ T cells sorted from blood. Subset in this sample: CD45RA-negative fraction. Receptors were obtained from a man aged 25-40 years in good health.

The chain couples TRBV7-9 to TRBJ2-3, with 14 positions matching TRBD2. The J segment lost 5 bases and the V segment lost 5 bases, leaving 9 bases of the junction unmatched. Looked up from germline, CDR1 is SEHNR and CDR2 is FQNEAQ (reference sequence). This CDR3 region has 17 residues. DNA of the CDR3: TGTGCCAGCAGCACAGGGACTAGCGGGAGATCGGTAGATACGCAGTATTTT. Translation: CASSTGTSGRSVDTQYF.

V gene TRBV5-1 combines with J gene TRBJ2-3; the D gene is possibly TRBD1 (6 bases). Between the trimmed V and J ends, which lost 3 bases and 0 bases, there was a span of 14 bases. CDR1 and CDR2 from the germline V gene are SGHRS and YFSETQ. CDR3 length equals 16 residues. For the CDR3, the DNA is TGCGCCAGCAGCTCCAGACCCGGACAGAGCACAGATACGCAGTATTTT. It translates to CASSSRPGQSTDTQYF.

The rearrangement uses TRBV5-1 and TRBJ1-4; perhaps TRBD1 as D (5 bases). Trimming stripped 4 bases from V and 8 bases from J, with 15 bases between. Germline values: CDR1 SGHRS, CDR2 YFSETQ. There are 14 residues in the CDR3. The CDR3 coding sequence is TGCGCCAGCAGCCCGACAGCCGCGCAGGAAAAACTGTTTTTT. Translating it yields CASSPTAAQEKLFF.

The rearrangement links TRBV19 to TRBJ2-7; TRBD1 is a possible D gene (5 bases). V lost 2 bases, J lost 5 bases, and 7 bases lay in between. This CDR3 has 12 amino acids. The V gene's germline CDR1 is LNHDA and CDR2 SQIVND (reference sequence). The CDR3, as DNA: TGTGCCAGTAGTATAAGGGGTCACGAGCAGTACTTC. This codes for CASSIRGHEQYF. The full variable domain, with the rest looked up from reference TRBV19 and TRBJ2-7, is DGGITQSPKYLFRKEGQNVTLSCEQNLNHDAMYWYRQDPGQGLRLIYYSQIVNDFQKGDIAEGYSVSREKKESFPLTVTSAQKNPTAFYLCASSIRGHEQYFGPGTRLTVT.

The V and J genes are TRBV9 and TRBJ2-1; 7 nucleotides agree with TRBD1. CDR3 length equals 14 residues. With V trimmed by 0 bases and J by 9 bases, 6 bases remained unmatched. Germline CDR1 SGDLS, CDR2 YYNGEE. The CDR3 DNA is TGTGCCAGCAGCGTAGCAACATCAGGGGGTGAGCAGTTCTTC. Protein product: CASSVATSGGEQFF.

This rearrangement joins TRBV7-9 to TRBJ2-3; possibly TRBD2 for D (5 bases). The germline CDR1 and CDR2 sequences are SEHNR and FQNEAQ (reference sequence). The CDR3 extends over 13 amino acids. Trimming shortened V by 2 bases and J by 8 bases, and 11 bases separated the two germline ends. CDR3 amino acids: CASSLRGSGTQYF. CDR3 nucleotides: TGTGCCAGCAGCTTACGGGGATCTGGTACGCAGTATTTT.

J is TRBJ2-7 and V is TRBV5-5; 11 bases match TRBD1. V shed 4 bases, J shed 4 bases, and the junction held 7 bases outside the gene matches. The CDR3 has 15 residues. Germline V gene sequence: CDR1 SGHKS, CDR2 YYEKEE (reference sequence). The CDR3 is CASSLGQGAGYEQYF. CDR3 sequence (DNA): TGTGCCAGCAGCCTTGGACAGGGGGCGGGATACGAGCAGTACTTC.

The rearrangement joins TRBV19 to TRBJ1-2; D gene uncertain. This CDR3 region has 15 residues. The germline V gene encodes CDR1 LNHDA and CDR2 SQIVND (reference sequence). Deletions cut 4 bases from V and 8 bases from J, with 20 bases between. The CDR3 DNA is TGTGCCAGTAGTACCCAAGTCGGAATGACTGGAGGCTACACCTTC. This sequence encodes CASSTQVGMTGGYTF.

The rearrangement uses TRBV29-1 and TRBJ1-2; D unclear. Trimming stripped 4 bases from V and 4 bases from J, with 7 bases between. This CDR3 is 11 amino acids long. The germline V gene has CDR1 SQVTM and CDR2 ANQGSEA. CDR3 in DNA: TGCAGCGTTGCGGGAACCTATGGCTACACCTTC. It is translated as CSVAGTYGYTF.

The genes are TRBV5-1 and TRBJ2-3, with 9 bases that match TRBD2. J gave up 1 base and V 2 bases, and 2 bases lay outside the gene matches. Germline V gene sequence: CDR1 SGHRS, CDR2 YFSETQ. This CDR3 region has 15 residues. The CDR3 spells CASSLRLAGTDTQYF. The CDR3 nucleotides are TGCGCCAGCAGCTTACGACTAGCGGGCACAGATACGCAGTATTTT.

With regard to this clone: A much larger clone lies one base from this, so it may be a read error. The chain carries TRBV7-2 and TRBJ2-1; possible D gene TRBD2, 6 bases. The CDR3 has 12 amino acids. V was clipped by 4 bases and J by 9 bases, with 10 bases between them. Germline values: CDR1 SGHTA, CDR2 FQGNSA. The CDR3 protein is CASSSPRGEQFF. The DNA for the CDR3 is TGTGCCAGCAGCTCCCCGCGGGGTGAGCAGTTCTTC.

This chain connects TRBV28 to TRBJ1-2; D perhaps matches TRBD1 (5 bases). The germline CDR1 and CDR2 sequences are MDHEN and SYDVKM. The CDR3 is 14 amino acids. Deletions cut 3 bases from V and 6 bases from J, with 14 bases between. In DNA, the CDR3 is TGTGCCAGCAGTTTTACCGGGGCCCTCCATGGCTACACCTTC. Translating gives CASSFTGALHGYTF.

In the case of this clone: In the same sample, other DNA sequences code for this CDR3. The rearrangement joins TRBV18 to TRBJ2-7, with D uncertain. The CDR3 covers 13 residues. Per the germline V gene, CDR1 is KGHSH and CDR2 is LQKENI. V was shortened by 0 bases and J by 3 bases, with 6 bases between the two germline ends. The CDR3 region is CASSPPSGYEQYF. The CDR3 DNA sequence: TGTGCCAGCTCACCACCGTCCGGCTACGAGCAGTACTTC.

The chain combines TRBV6-1 with TRBJ2-1; 10 nucleotides match TRBD2. The V gene end was trimmed by 6 bases and the J gene end by 3 bases; junction bases not matched to a gene: 2. The CDR3 sequence is 14 residues long. Looked up from germline, CDR1 is MNHNS and CDR2 is SASEGT. CDR3 in DNA: TGTGCCAGCAGATGGACTAGCGGCTACAATGAGCAGTTCTTC. It yields the protein CASRWTSGYNEQFF.

This rearrangement joins TRBV11-2 to TRBJ2-7; D gene unclear. The germline CDR1 and CDR2 sequences are SGHAT and FQNNGV. The V gene lost 5 bases and the J gene lost 4 bases, with 9 bases spanning the gap. The CDR3 is 12 amino acids. CDR3 DNA: TGTGCCAGCAGCCCGACCCCATACGAGCAGTACTTC. Protein sequence: CASSPTPYEQYF.

The CDR3 DNA reads as TGTGCCAGCAGTTTGGTGGGCGACCACTCCTACGAGCAGTACTTC. Amino acid sequence: CASSLVGDHSYEQYF. This chain connects TRBV28 to TRBJ2-7; D gene unclear. The germline V gene has CDR1 MDHEN and CDR2 SYDVKM. This CDR3 contains 15 residues. V was clipped by 3 bases and J by 0 bases, with 12 bases between them.

This rearrangement joins TRBV30 to TRBJ2-1, with 7 bases lining up with TRBD2. The CDR3 runs to 16 residues. V shed 4 bases and J 8 bases; nucleotides not matched to a gene: 17. Germline loops: CDR1 GTSNPN, CDR2 SVGIG (reference sequence). The CDR3 spells CAWNAGRGGHHYEQFF. CDR3 sequence (DNA): TGTGCCTGGAATGCTGGGAGGGGAGGTCACCATTATGAGCAGTTCTTC.

The CDR3 protein is CASSLWDRGRYEQYF. In nucleotides, the CDR3 is TGTGCCAGCAGCTTATGGGACAGGGGGCGATACGAGCAGTACTTC. This rearrangement joins TRBV7-9 to TRBJ2-7; TRBD1 agrees at 12 bases. CDR3 length equals 15 residues. The junction had 3 bases not matched to a gene; V was cut back by 2 bases and J by 4 bases. Germline V lookup: CDR1 SEHNR, CDR2 FQNEAQ (reference sequence).

The V call is TRBV5-1, the J call TRBJ2-5, with 11 bases lining up with TRBD2. V shed 9 bases and J 3 bases; nucleotides not matched to a gene: 7. This CDR3 has 14 residues. CDR1 SGHRS and CDR2 YFSETQ come from the germline V gene. Written as DNA, the CDR3 is TGCGCCACCGCAACTAGCGGGAGTGAAGAGACCCAGTACTTC. It yields the protein CATATSGSEETQYF.

This clone has a handful of counts. The rearrangement links TRBV6-6 to TRBJ1-1, with 7 bases aligning to TRBD1. CDR1 is MNHNY, CDR2 SVGAGI, per germline (reference sequence). CDR3 size: 13 residues. After removal of 6 bases from V and 5 bases from J, the junction contained 6 bases not matched to a gene. CDR3 region: CASSRGGATEAFF. The CDR3 DNA reads TGTGCCAGCAGCCGAGGGGGCGCAACTGAAGCTTTCTTT.